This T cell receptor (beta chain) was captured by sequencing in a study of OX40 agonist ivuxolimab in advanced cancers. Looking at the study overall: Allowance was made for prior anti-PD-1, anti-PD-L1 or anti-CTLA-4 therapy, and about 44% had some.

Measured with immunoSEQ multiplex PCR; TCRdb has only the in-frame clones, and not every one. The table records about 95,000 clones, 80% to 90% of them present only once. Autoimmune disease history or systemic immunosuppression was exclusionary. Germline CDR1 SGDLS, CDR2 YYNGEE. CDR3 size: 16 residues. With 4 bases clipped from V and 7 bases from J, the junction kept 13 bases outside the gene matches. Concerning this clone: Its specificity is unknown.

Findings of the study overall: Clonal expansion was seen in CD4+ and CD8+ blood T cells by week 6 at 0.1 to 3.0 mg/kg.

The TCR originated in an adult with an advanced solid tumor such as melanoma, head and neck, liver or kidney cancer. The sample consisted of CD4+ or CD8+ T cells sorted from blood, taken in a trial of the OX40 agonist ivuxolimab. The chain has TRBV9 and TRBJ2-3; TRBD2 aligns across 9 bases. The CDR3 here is CASSPQGSGSLYTQYF. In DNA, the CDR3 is TGTGCCAGCAGCCCCCAAGGTAGCGGGAGTTTGTATACGCAGTATTTT.